This T cell receptor (beta chain) was documented in a study of CD8 T cells in ankylosing spondylitis. General observations from the study: Researchers reportedly found disease-linked clones significantly enriched in matched ankylosing spondylitis synovial fluid. It appeared that ankylosing spondylitis blood was characterized by a TCR beta motif of several highly homologous variants.

After removal of 3 bases from V and 10 bases from J, the junction contained 7 bases not matched to a gene. Germline V gives CDR1 SGHTA, CDR2 FQGNSA. The CDR3 has 13 amino acids. This clonotype was seen a few times. Its antigen is unidentified. Scientists made TCR beta libraries using quantitative 5'-RACE with molecular barcodes. A single record per CDR3 protein comes from TCRdb applying MiXCR to the 5' RACE reads. The sample consists of 750,000 to 850,000 distinct CDR3 sequences, about 11% of them appearing once. V usage is TRBV7-2 and J usage is TRBJ1-1, with 8 bases fitting TRBD1. This sequence was found in a male donor with ankylosing spondylitis. Sequencing was performed on blood, either unsorted or a sorted T cell fraction (not recorded which). The CDR3 DNA reads as TGTGCCAGCAGCTTCGGACAGGGTGAGGGAGCTTTCTTT. As protein: CASSFGQGEGAFF.